This T cell receptor (beta chain) was documented in a study of Ad26.COV2.S vaccination and SARS-CoV-2 variants. V trimming: 3 bases; J trimming: 4 bases; junction bases outside the gene matches: 10. Germline values: CDR1 SGHRS, CDR2 YFSETQ. CDR3 length: 16 amino acids. Treatment denoted: around 19 received Ad26.COV2.S at low or high dose, single or two shots; roughly five received placebo; per-sample allocation not given. Following the first vaccine or placebo injection, samples were taken on day 63. Its platform was an Ad26 vector, and its expressed antigen was Wuhan-strain SARS-CoV-2 spike. The assay was immunoSEQ multiplex PCR, and TCRdb's table has in-frame clones only and misses some. The sample records over 400,000 clones, 89% being singletons.

The sequence came from a person aged 18-65 years who received the Ad26.COV2.S COVID-19 vaccine or a placebo. The sample here was peripheral blood, taken in a trial of Ad26.COV2.S vaccine versus placebo. J is TRBJ2-5 and V is TRBV5-1, with 9 bases lining up with TRBD1. Written as DNA, the CDR3 is TGCGCCAGCAGCTCCCACCGACAGGGGGAAGGAGAGACCCAGTACTTC. Amino acids: CASSSHRQGEGETQYF. Full variable domain (rest looked up from reference TRBV5-1 and TRBJ2-5): KAGVTQTPRYLIKTRGQQVTLSCSPISGHRSVSWYQQTPGQGLQFLFEYFSETQRNKGNFPGRFSGRQFSNSRSEMNVSTLELGDSALYLCASSSHRQGEGETQYFGPGTRLLVL.